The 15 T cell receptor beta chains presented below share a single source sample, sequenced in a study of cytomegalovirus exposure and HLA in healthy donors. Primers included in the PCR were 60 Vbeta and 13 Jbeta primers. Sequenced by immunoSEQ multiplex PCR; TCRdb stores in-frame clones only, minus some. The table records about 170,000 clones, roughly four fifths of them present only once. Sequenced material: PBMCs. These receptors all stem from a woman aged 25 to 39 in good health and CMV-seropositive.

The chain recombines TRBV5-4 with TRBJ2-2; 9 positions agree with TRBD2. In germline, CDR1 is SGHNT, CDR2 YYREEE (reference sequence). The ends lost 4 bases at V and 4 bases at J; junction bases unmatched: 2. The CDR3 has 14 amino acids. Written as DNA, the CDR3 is TGTGCCAGCAGCACGGGACTAGCCACCGGGGAGCTGTTTTTT. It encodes CASSTGLATGELFF.

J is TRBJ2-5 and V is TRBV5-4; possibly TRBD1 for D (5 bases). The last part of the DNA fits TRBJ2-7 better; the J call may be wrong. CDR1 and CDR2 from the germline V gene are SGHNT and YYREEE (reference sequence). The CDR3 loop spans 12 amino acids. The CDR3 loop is CASSANRGEQYF. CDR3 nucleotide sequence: TGTGCCAGCAGCGCGAATAGGGGCGAGCAGTACTTC.

CDR3 region: CSVITTVTYEAFF. The CDR3 nucleotides read TGCAGCGTTATTACGACAGTAACTTATGAAGCTTTCTTT. The chain combines TRBV29-1 with TRBJ1-1; possible D gene TRBD1, 5 bases. V lost 5 bases to trimming and J lost 7 bases, with 17 bases between them. Germline values: CDR1 SQVTM, CDR2 ANQGSEA. There are 13 residues in the CDR3.

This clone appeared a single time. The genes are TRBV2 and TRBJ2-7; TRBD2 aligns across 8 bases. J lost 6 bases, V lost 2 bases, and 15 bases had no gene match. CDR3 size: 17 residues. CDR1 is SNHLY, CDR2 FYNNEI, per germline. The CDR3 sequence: CASSERGPSGSPSEQYF. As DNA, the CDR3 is TGTGCCAGCAGTGAAAGGGGCCCGAGCGGGAGCCCTTCCGAGCAGTACTTC.

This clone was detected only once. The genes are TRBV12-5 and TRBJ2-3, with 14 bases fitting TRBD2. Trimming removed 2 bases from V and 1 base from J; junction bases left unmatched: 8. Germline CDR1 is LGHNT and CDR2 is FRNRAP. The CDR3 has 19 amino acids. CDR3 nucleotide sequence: TGTGCTAGTGGTTTGCCCGGGACTAGCGGGAGTCGTGGCACAGATACGCAGTATTTT. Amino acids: CASGLPGTSGSRGTDTQYF.

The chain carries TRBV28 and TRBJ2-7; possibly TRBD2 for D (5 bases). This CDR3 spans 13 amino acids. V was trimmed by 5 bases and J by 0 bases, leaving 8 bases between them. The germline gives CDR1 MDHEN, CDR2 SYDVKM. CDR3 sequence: CASSRLNSYEQYF. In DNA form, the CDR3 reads TGTGCCAGCAGTAGACTAAACTCCTACGAGCAGTACTTC. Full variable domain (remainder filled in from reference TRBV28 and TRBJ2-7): DVKVTQSSRYLVKRTGEKVFLECVQDMDHENMFWYRQDPGLGLRLIYFSYDVKMKEKGDIPEGYSVSREKKERFSLILESASTNQTSMYLCASSRLNSYEQYFGPGTRLTVT.

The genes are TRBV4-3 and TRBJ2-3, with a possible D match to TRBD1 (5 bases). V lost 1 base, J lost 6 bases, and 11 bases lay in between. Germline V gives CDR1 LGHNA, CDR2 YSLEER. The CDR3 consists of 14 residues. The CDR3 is CASSQAFGADTQYF. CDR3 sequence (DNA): TGCGCCAGCAGCCAAGCTTTTGGGGCGGATACGCAGTATTTT.

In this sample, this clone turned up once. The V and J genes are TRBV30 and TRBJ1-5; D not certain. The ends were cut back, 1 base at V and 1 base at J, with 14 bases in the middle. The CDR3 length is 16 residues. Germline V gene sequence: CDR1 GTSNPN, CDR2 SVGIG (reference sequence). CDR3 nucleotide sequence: TGTGCCTGGAGTGGATTAGGCGGTGGGAGCAATCAGCCCCAGCATTTT. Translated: CAWSGLGGGSNQPQHF.

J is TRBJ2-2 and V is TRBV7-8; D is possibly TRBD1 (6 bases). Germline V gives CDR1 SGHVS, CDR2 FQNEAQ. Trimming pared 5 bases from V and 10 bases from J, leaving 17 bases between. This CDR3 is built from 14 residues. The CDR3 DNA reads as TGTGCCAGCAGCCATCCCTTGGGACACACGGAGCTGTTTTTT. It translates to CASSHPLGHTELFF.

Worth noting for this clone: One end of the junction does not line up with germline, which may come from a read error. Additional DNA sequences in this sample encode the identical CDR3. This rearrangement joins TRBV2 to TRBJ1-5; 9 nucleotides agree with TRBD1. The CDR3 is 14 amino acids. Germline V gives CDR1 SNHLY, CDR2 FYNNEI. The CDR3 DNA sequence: TGCGCCAGCAGCCAAACAGGGGGCGAGGGGCCCCAGCATTTT. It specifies CASSQTGGEGPQHF.

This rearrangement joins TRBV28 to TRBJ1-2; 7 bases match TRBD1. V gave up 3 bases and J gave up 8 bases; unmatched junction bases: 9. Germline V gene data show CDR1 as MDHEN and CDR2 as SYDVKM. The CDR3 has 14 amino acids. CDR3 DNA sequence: TGTGCCAGCAGTTTGAGAGACAGGGTTTCCGGCTACACCTTC. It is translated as CASSLRDRVSGYTF.

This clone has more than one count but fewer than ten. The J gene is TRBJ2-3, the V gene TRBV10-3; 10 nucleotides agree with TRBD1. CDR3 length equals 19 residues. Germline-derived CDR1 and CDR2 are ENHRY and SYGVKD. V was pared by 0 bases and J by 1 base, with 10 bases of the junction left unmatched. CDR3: CAISESHSSGTGGTDTQYF. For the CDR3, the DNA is TGTGCCATCAGTGAGTCGCATAGTTCTGGGACAGGGGGCACAGATACGCAGTATTTT.

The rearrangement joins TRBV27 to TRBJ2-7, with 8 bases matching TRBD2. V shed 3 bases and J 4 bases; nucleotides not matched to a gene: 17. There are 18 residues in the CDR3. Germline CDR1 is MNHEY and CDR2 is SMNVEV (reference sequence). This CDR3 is CASSFLTSAGALPYEQYF. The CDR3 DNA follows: TGTGCCAGCAGTTTCCTGACTAGCGCCGGAGCCCTCCCTTACGAGCAGTACTTC.

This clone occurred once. CDR3 bases: TGTGCCAGCAGTTTCTGGCAGACTGGGGCCAACGTCCTGACTTTC. It is translated as CASSFWQTGANVLTF. This chain uses TRBV27 with TRBJ2-6; unclear D gene. Germline V gene data show CDR1 as MNHEY and CDR2 as SMNVEV (reference sequence). CDR3 length: 15 residues. V was clipped by 3 bases and J by 2 bases, with 8 bases between them.

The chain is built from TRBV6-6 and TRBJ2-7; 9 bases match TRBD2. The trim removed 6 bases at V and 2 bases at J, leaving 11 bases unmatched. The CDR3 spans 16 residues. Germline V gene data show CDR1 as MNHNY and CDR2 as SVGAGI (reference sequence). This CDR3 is CASSDLGLAKTYEQYF. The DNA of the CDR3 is TGTGCCAGCAGCGACCTTGGACTAGCGAAAACCTACGAGCAGTACTTC.